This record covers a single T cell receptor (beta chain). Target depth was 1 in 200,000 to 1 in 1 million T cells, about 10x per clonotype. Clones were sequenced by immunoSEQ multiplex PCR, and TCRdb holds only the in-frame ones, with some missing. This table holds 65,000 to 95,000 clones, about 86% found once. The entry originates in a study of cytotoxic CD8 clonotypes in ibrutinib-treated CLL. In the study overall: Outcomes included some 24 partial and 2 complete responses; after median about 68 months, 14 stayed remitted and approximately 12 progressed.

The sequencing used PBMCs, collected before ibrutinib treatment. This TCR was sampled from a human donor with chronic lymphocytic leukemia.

In nucleotides, the CDR3 is TGCAGCGTTTTCGACGGCTACGAGCAGTACTTC. Translating it yields CSVFDGYEQYF. The chain joins TRBV29-1 to TRBJ2-7, with D unclear. CDR1 and CDR2 (germline): SQVTM, ANQGSEA. V was shortened by 5 bases and J by 3 bases, with 8 bases between the two germline ends. CDR3 length: 11 amino acids.